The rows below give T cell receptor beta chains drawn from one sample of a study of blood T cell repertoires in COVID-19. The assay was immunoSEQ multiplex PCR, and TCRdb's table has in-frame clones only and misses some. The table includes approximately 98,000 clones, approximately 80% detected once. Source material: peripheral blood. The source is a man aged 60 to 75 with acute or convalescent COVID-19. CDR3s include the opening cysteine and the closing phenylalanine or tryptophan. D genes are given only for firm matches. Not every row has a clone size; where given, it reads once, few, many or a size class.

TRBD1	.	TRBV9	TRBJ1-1	TGTGCCAGCACCTCAGACAGGGAGACGGAAGCTTTCTTT	CASTSDRETEAFF
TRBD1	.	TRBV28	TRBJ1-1	TGTGCCAGCAGTCAGGCGGCAGGGGGCACTGAAGCTTTCTTT	CASSQAAGGTEAFF
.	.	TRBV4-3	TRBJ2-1	TGCGCCAGCAGCCCAAGAGTAGCGAGGGCCAATGAGCAGTTCTTC	CASSPRVARANEQFF
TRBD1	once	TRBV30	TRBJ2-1	TGTGCCTGGGACAGGGGGCGCGGGGAGCAGTTCTTC	CAWDRGRGEQFF
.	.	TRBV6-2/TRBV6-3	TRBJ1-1	TGTGCCAGCAGTTACATGGGGGGGACTGAAGCTTTCTTT	CASSYMGGTEAFF
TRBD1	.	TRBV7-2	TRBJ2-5	TGTGCCAGCAGTCCCGGACAGGGGGATTTAGGGACCCAGTACTTC	CASSPGQGDLGTQYF
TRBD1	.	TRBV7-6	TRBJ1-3	TGTGCCAGCAGCTTAGGAGGCGGGACAGGGGCGAGAAACACCATATATTTT	CASSLGGGTGARNTIYF
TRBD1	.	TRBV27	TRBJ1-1	TGTGCCAGCAGTTTATTAGGGACAGGGGGAAAACTATTAGCTTTCTTT	CASSLLGTGGKLLAFF
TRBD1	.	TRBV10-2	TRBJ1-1	TGCGCCAGCAGTACGGACAGGGAAAGGGGTGCTTTCTTT	CASSTDRERGAFF
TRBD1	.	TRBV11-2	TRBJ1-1	TGTGCCAGCAGCACCAACAGGGGGCTTGCTTTCTTT	CASSTNRGLAFF
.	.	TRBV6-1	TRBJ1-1	TGTGCCAGCAGTGAAGTGTCCACGGAGGCTGAAGCTTTCTTT	CASSEVSTEAEAFF
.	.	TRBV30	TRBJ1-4	TGTGCCTGGAGTCCACAAACTGAAAAACTGTTTTTT	CAWSPQTEKLFF
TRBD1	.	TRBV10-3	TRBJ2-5	TGTGCCATCAGTGCCGTGACAGGGTCCCAAGAGACCCAGTACTTC	CAISAVTGSQETQYF
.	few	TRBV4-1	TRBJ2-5	TGCGCCAGCAGCCAAGGGTCGTTAGCGGCAGTGGAGACCCAGTACTTC	CASSQGSLAAVETQYF
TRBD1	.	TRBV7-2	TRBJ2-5	TGTGCCAGCAGCTTAGGGACAGGGGGAGAGACCCAGTACTTC	CASSLGTGGETQYF
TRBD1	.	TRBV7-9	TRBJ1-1	TGTGCCAGCAGCTTAGAAGGGGGCCAGAGCACTGAAGCTTTCTTT	CASSLEGGQSTEAFF
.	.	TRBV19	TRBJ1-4	TGTGCCAGTATTGATGGGGGGACTAATGAAAAACTGTTTTTT	CASIDGGTNEKLFF
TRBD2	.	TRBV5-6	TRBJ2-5	TGTGCCAGCAGCCCACCCCTGGCGCGGGGGGGCGATGAGACCCAGTACTTC	CASSPPLARGGDETQYF
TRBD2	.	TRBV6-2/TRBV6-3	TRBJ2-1	TGTGCCAGCAGTTACGGCTCTAGCGGGGGCCCCGAGCAGTTCTTC	CASSYGSSGGPEQFF
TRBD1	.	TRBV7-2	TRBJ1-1	TGTGCCAGCAGCCCGAGACAGGGATCTGAAGCTTTCTTT	CASSPRQGSEAFF
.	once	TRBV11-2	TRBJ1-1	TGTGCCAGCGTCCTTAGGGCAGGGTTCACTGAAGCTTTCTTT	CASVLRAGFTEAFF
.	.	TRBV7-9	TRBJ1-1	TGTGCCAGCAGACACAGAGATTCTTCGAACACTGAAGCTTTCTTT	CASRHRDSSNTEAFF
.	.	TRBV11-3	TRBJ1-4	TGTGCCAGCAGCTTAGATTACGAGGTCAATGGTCCCGGAAAACTGTTTTTT	CASSLDYEVNGPGKLFF
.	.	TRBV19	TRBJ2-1	TGTGCCAGTAGTATAGATCGAGGTGGACACCGCCTTGGGAATGAGCAGTTCTTC	CASSIDRGGHRLGNEQFF
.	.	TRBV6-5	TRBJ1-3	TGTGCCAGCAGTTACTCCGGACAGAGAAACACCATATATTTT	CASSYSGQRNTIYF
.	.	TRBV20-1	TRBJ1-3	TGCAGTGCTAGACAGGGCCACACCATATATTTT	CSARQGHTIYF
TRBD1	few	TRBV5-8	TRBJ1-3	TGTGCCAGCAGCGCCACAGGGGCTGGAAACACCATATATTTT	CASSATGAGNTIYF
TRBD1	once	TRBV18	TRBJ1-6	TGTGCCAGCTCACCCGGGACAGGCCTGGGTTCACCCCTCCACTTT	CASSPGTGLGSPLHF
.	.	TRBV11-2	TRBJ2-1	TGTGCCAGCAGCCCGGACACTGAGCAGTTCTTC	CASSPDTEQFF
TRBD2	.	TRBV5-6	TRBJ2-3	TGTGCCAGCAGCTTCGGCCCGGGGCGGGGGGGCACAGATACGCAGTATTTT	CASSFGPGRGGTDTQYF
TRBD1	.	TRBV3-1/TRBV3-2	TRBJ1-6	TGTGCCAGCAGCCAGTCTTTAGCGGACAGGGGTTTTGAAAGTTGTTCACCCCTCCACTTT	CASSQSLADRGFESCSPLHF
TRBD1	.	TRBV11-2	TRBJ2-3	TGTGCCAGCAGCCCCGGGACAGGGGGGGCAGATACGCAGTATTTT	CASSPGTGGADTQYF